Detailed here is one T cell receptor beta chain. Its antigen is currently unknown. The data originate from a study of post-analysis software for immune sequencing data. As for the study in general: The disease courses covered relapsing-remitting, secondary progressive and progressive-relapsing multiple sclerosis. Findings and limits, study-wide: Controls' normalized Chao1 diversity significantly exceeded that of multiple sclerosis patients. Comparison of patients with controls showed five TRBV segments more frequent in patients, TRBV5-6, TRBV5-1 and TRBV20-1 among them.

Prepared libraries of TCR beta cDNA carried unique molecular identifiers. From about 1 to 10 million T cells, 500,000 or so cDNA molecules were obtained. TCRdb fed the PCR reads into MiXCR, producing one record per CDR3 protein. This table has fewer than 900,000 distinct CDR3 sequences, 40% to 55% appearing once. Per the germline V gene, CDR1 is MGHRA and CDR2 is YSYEKL. V was shortened by 8 bases and J by 1 base, with 14 bases between the two germline ends. This CDR3 is 14 amino acids long. The source is a girl aged 5 to 17 with multiple sclerosis. Input material: blood. The chain combines TRBV4-1 with TRBJ2-5; no reliable D call. The CDR3 DNA sequence: TGCGCCAGCCGAGGTGTACGGGTCCAAGAGACCCAGTACTTC. This codes for CASRGVRVQETQYF.